Below are 19 T cell receptor beta chains sequenced from a single sample in a study of shared clonotypes between healthy human individuals. Only in-frame clones appear in the TCRdb table, and some are missing; sequencing was by immunoSEQ multiplex PCR. This table holds approximately 2.5 million clones, under 95% found once. Sequencing was carried out using naive CD4+ T cells from PBMCs. As to subset: CD45RA+ positively selected. All receptors come from a young man in good health. Some clones in this sample may be carry-over from other donors' samples.

The CDR3 spells CASSQVGARREFSEQYF. In DNA, the CDR3 is TGTGCCAGCAGCCAAGTCGGGGCTCGACGGGAGTTCTCCGAGCAGTACTTC. The rearrangement uses TRBV4-2 and TRBJ2-7; possible D gene TRBD2, 6 bases. Trimming cost V 1 base and J 6 bases, with 22 bases left between them. Germline V lookup: CDR1 LGHNA, CDR2 YNFKEQ. The CDR3 has 17 residues.

This chain uses TRBV4-1 with TRBJ2-2; 10 nucleotides match TRBD1. This CDR3 comprises 15 residues. Germline trimming cut 11 bases from V and 1 base from J; bases unmatched to any gene: 7. The germline CDR1 and CDR2 sequences are MGHRA and YSYEKL. The CDR3 loop is CAGGTGVLNTGELFF. The CDR3 nucleotides are TGCGCCGGGGGGACAGGGGTTTTGAACACCGGGGAGCTGTTTTTT.

V is TRBV10-3 and J is TRBJ1-2; no definite D call. Germline CDR1 ENHRY, CDR2 SYGVKD. V gave up 0 bases and J gave up 7 bases, with 15 bases separating them. The CDR3 contains 15 residues. CDR3 in DNA: TGTGCCATCAGTGAGTCGAGTCGAAGGGAGGGTGGCTACACCTTC. It translates to CAISESSRREGGYTF.

This chain links TRBV5-1 with TRBJ2-5; 9 bases map to TRBD1. J was trimmed by 6 bases and V by 4 bases; bases with no gene match: 7. The CDR3 length is 14 residues. Germline values: CDR1 SGHRS, CDR2 YFSETQ. The CDR3: CASSPGQGKQTQYF. DNA for the CDR3: TGCGCCAGCAGCCCGGGACAGGGTAAACAGACCCAGTACTTC.

Remarks on this clone: The identical CDR3 is also encoded by other nucleotide sequences in the sample. V and J are TRBV5-4 and TRBJ2-1; 7 bases fit TRBD2. The germline gives CDR1 SGHNT, CDR2 YYREEE (reference sequence). Trimming removed 0 bases from V and 4 bases from J; junction bases left unmatched: 7. This CDR3 has 16 amino acids. The chain's CDR3 is CASSLGGGSAYNEQFF. For the CDR3, the DNA is TGTGCCAGCAGCTTGGGGGGCGGGAGCGCGTACAATGAGCAGTTCTTC.

V gene TRBV5-4 combines with J gene TRBJ2-1; 10 bases are a match to TRBD2. This CDR3 is built from 15 residues. The germline CDR1 and CDR2 sequences are SGHNT and YYREEE (reference sequence). The V gene end was trimmed by 5 bases and the J gene end by 7 bases; junction bases not matched to a gene: 9. Here the CDR3 reads CASSYLAGASNEQFF. The CDR3 region has the DNA TGTGCCAGCAGTTACCTAGCGGGAGCATCAAATGAGCAGTTCTTC.

The genes are TRBV19 and TRBJ2-2; D is ambiguous. The CDR3 is 12 residues long. The germline gives CDR1 LNHDA, CDR2 SQIVND (reference sequence). V lost 3 bases and J lost 6, with 5 bases in between. The CDR3 bases are TGTGCCAGTAGTATGGTCCCCGGGGAGCTGTTTTTT. Protein product: CASSMVPGELFF. Full variable domain (rest looked up from reference TRBV19 and TRBJ2-2): DGGITQSPKYLFRKEGQNVTLSCEQNLNHDAMYWYRQDPGQGLRLIYYSQIVNDFQKGDIAEGYSVSREKKESFPLTVTSAQKNPTAFYLCASSMVPGELFFGEGSRLTVL.

This chain links TRBV18 with TRBJ1-4; TRBD1 agrees at 9 bases. J gave up 7 bases and V 6 bases, and 9 bases lay outside the gene matches. The CDR3 consists of 15 residues. Germline assignment: CDR1 KGHSH and CDR2 LQKENI. The CDR3 sequence is CASSWVRDRVEKLFF. Written as DNA, the CDR3 is TGTGCCAGCTCTTGGGTCCGGGACAGGGTTGAAAAACTGTTTTTT.

V is TRBV11-3 and J is TRBJ2-7; a weak D match, TRBD1 (5 bases). The CDR3 runs 13 residues. V lost 4 bases and J 5 bases, leaving 12 bases between the germline ends. Germline V CDR1 and CDR2: SGHNT, YENEEA. The CDR3 sequence: CASSYGPGHEQYF. The CDR3 DNA is TGTGCCAGCAGCTATGGGCCAGGGCACGAGCAGTACTTC.

This chain links TRBV5-1 with TRBJ2-2; the D call may be TRBD1 or TRBD2 (5 bases each). The germline V gene encodes CDR1 SGHRS and CDR2 YFSETQ. CDR3 length: 15 amino acids. Deletions cut 7 bases from V and 0 bases from J, with 13 bases between. CDR3 loop: CASGPGGSNTGELFF. The CDR3 DNA sequence: TGCGCCAGCGGACCTGGGGGTTCGAACACCGGGGAGCTGTTTTTT.

The rearrangement links TRBV7-9 to TRBJ2-1, with 15 positions matching TRBD2. The V gene end was trimmed by 5 bases and the J gene end by 3 bases; junction bases not matched to a gene: 8. The CDR3 is 18 residues long. CDR1 SEHNR and CDR2 FQNEAQ come from the germline V gene (reference sequence). CDR3 nucleotide sequence: TGTGCCAGCAGCCCCGTCCCGGGACTAGCGGGGGGCTACAATGAGCAGTTCTTC. Amino acid sequence: CASSPVPGLAGGYNEQFF.

The chain couples TRBV28 to TRBJ1-1, with D hard to call. This CDR3 is 11 amino acids long. V was shortened by 7 bases and J by 8 bases, with 11 bases between the two germline ends. In germline, CDR1 is MDHEN, CDR2 SYDVKM. The CDR3 here is CASNRPYEAFF. DNA of the CDR3: TGTGCCAGCAATCGGCCTTACGAAGCTTTCTTT.

The V call is TRBV6-6, the J call TRBJ2-1; D is perhaps TRBD2 (6 bases). This CDR3 has 13 residues. Germline CDR1 and CDR2: MNHNY and SVGAGI (reference sequence). In nucleotides, the CDR3 is TGTGTTAGCTGGCGCGGGACCTACAATGAGCAGTTCTTC. The encoded protein is CVSWRGTYNEQFF.

The J gene is TRBJ1-2, the V gene TRBV19, with D possibly matching TRBD1 (5 bases). V lost 2 bases and J 4 bases, leaving 8 bases between the germline ends. Looked up from germline, CDR1 is LNHDA and CDR2 is SQIVND (reference sequence). The CDR3 consists of 13 residues. The CDR3, as DNA: TGTGCCAGTAGTATATCAGGGCCCTATGGCTACACCTTC. It is translated as CASSISGPYGYTF.

The rearrangement joins TRBV6-7 to TRBJ1-2; possibly TRBD1 for D (5 bases). TRBV6-7 is filed as an ORF, its function uncertain. The CDR3 is 14 amino acids. Trimming took 0 bases from V and 8 from J, leaving 13 bases between them. As DNA, the CDR3 is TGTGCCAGCAGTTACTCCCCGGGGGGTTGCGGCTACACCTTC. This encodes CASSYSPGGCGYTF.

The rearrangement links TRBV6-1 to TRBJ2-7; the D call may be TRBD1 or TRBD2 (6 bases each). V lost 2 bases to trimming and J lost 2 bases, with 13 bases between them. CDR1 is MNHNS, CDR2 SASEGT, per germline. This CDR3 is 15 amino acids long. The CDR3 nucleotides are TGTGCCAGCAGTGAACTAGCGAGGGGGGCCTACGAGCAGTACTTC. Translating gives CASSELARGAYEQYF.

The chain uses TRBV5-1 and TRBJ2-4; 7 nucleotides line up with TRBD1. CDR1 and CDR2 from the germline V gene are SGHRS and YFSETQ. The CDR3 length is 16 residues. The trim removed 4 bases at V and 4 bases at J, leaving 11 bases unmatched. For the CDR3, the DNA is TGCGCCAGCAGCCCGAGAGGACAGGAGAGTAAAAACATTCAGTACTTC. Amino acid sequence: CASSPRGQESKNIQYF.

J is TRBJ1-4 and V is TRBV5-1; TRBD1 matches 7 bases. V lost 3 bases and J lost 8; bases outside the gene matches: 13. The CDR3 length is 16 residues. Germline CDR1 reads SGHRS; CDR2 reads YFSETQ. CDR3 in amino acids: CASSSGTVTQWEKLFF. DNA of the CDR3: TGCGCCAGCAGCTCGGGGACAGTCACCCAATGGGAAAAACTGTTTTTT. Full variable domain (remainder filled in from reference TRBV5-1 and TRBJ1-4): KAGVTQTPRYLIKTRGQQVTLSCSPISGHRSVSWYQQTPGQGLQFLFEYFSETQRNKGNFPGRFSGRQFSNSRSEMNVSTLELGDSALYLCASSSGTVTQWEKLFFGSGTQLSVL.

Concerning this clone itself: The sample holds other DNA sequences that translate to the same CDR3. The chain combines TRBV19 with TRBJ1-1, with 7 positions matching TRBD1. Germline loops: CDR1 LNHDA, CDR2 SQIVND (reference sequence). There are 13 residues in the CDR3. V lost 6 bases, J lost 0 bases, and 1 base stayed unmatched. The CDR3 is CASRGQLNTEAFF. DNA for the CDR3: TGTGCCAGTAGGGGACAGCTGAACACTGAAGCTTTCTTT. The complete variable domain, with remaining parts taken from reference TRBV19 and TRBJ1-1, reads DGGITQSPKYLFRKEGQNVTLSCEQNLNHDAMYWYRQDPGQGLRLIYYSQIVNDFQKGDIAEGYSVSREKKESFPLTVTSAQKNPTAFYLCASRGQLNTEAFFGQGTRLTVV.